This is a list of T cell receptor beta chains from one sample in a study of beta chain features in type 1 diabetes. Some clones are missing from TCRdb's copy, which holds only in-frame ones; the method was immunoSEQ multiplex PCR. The table includes more than 50,000 clones, around three fifths detected once. The sample was Tregs from blood. The receptors derive from a woman aged 18-30 years in good health. Both conserved end residues are part of each CDR3. The D gene is left open where the match is weak. The listing skips clone size in some rows; elsewhere it reads once, few, many or a size class.

D gene | clone size | J gene | CDR3 length | V gene | CDR3 DNA | CDR3 protein
TRBD1 | - | TRBJ1-3 | 16 | TRBV5-4 | TGTGCCAGCAGCTTTGGTCCAGGGGGCGGTGGAAACACCATATATTTT | CASSFGPGGGGNTIYF
- | - | TRBJ1-3 | 15 | TRBV5-1 | TGCGCCAGCAGCCCGGGGGGGTTAACTGGAAACACCATATATTTT | CASSPGGLTGNTIYF
- | - | TRBJ1-6 | 16 | TRBV28 | TGTGCCAGCAGTTTCTACCGAACAGGGTCAGGTTCACCCCTCCACTTT | CASSFYRTGSGSPLHF
TRBD2 | - | TRBJ2-5 | 15 | TRBV29-1 | TGCAGCGCGGGGGGGACCCCAGGGTCCCAAGAGACCCAGTACTTC | CSAGGTPGSQETQYF
- | - | TRBJ2-7 | 15 | TRBV7-3 | TGTGCCAGCAGCTTAGGGCCGGCGGGGACGTACGAGCAGTACTTC | CASSLGPAGTYEQYF
TRBD1 | - | TRBJ2-7 | 16 | TRBV5-1 | TGCGCCAGCAGCTTGGACTCGACAGGGAGCCGCTACGAGCAGTACTTC | CASSLDSTGSRYEQYF
- | - | TRBJ2-6 | 16 | TRBV5-1 | TGCGCCAGCAGCTTGCGGAGGGCCGGGGGGGCCAACGTCCTGACTTTC | CASSLRRAGGANVLTF
- | - | TRBJ2-1 | 15 | TRBV5-1 | TGCGCCAGCAGCTTAGTGTCAGGTTCCTACAATGAGCAGTTCTTC | CASSLVSGSYNEQFF
TRBD2 | once | TRBJ2-1 | 13 | TRBV30 | TGTGCCCGCTCGCGGGGGGACTACAATGAGCAGTTCTTC | CARSRGDYNEQFF
- | - | TRBJ1-1 | 15 | TRBV9 | TGTGCCAGCAGCGTAGCCGCAGGGTGGAACACTGAAGCTTTCTTT | CASSVAAGWNTEAFF
- | - | TRBJ2-7 | 11 | TRBV10-3 | TGTGCCATCAGTGAAACAGGGGAGCAGTACTTC | CAISETGEQYF
- | - | TRBJ2-1 | 17 | TRBV7-2 | TGTGCCAGCAGCCCCCATAGCGGCTATATGTCCTACAATGAGCAGTTCTTC | CASSPHSGYMSYNEQFF
- | few | TRBJ1-4 | 14 | TRBV7-2 | TGTGCCAGCAGCTTCCGGCCAGGCGGGGAAAAACTGTTTTTT | CASSFRPGGEKLFF
TRBD1 | few | TRBJ2-6 | 15 | TRBV7-9 | TGTGCCAGCAGCTTATTGGGACAGGGGGCCAACGTCCTGACTTTC | CASSLLGQGANVLTF
- | - | TRBJ1-3 | 15 | TRBV7-2 | TGTGCCAGCAGCTTAGCAGCGGGGATTGGAAACACCATATATTTT | CASSLAAGIGNTIYF
TRBD1 | - | TRBJ1-2 | 14 | TRBV7-2 | TGTGCCAGCAGCTCACAGGGGGCAGGATATGGCTACACCTTC | CASSSQGAGYGYTF
TRBD1 | - | TRBJ2-7 | 14 | TRBV10-3 | TGTGCCATCAAAGGGACAGGGGAAGGCTACGAGCAGTACTTC | CAIKGTGEGYEQYF
TRBD2 | - | TRBJ2-2 | 13 | TRBV7-9 | TGTGCCAGCAGCTTACTAGCGGCCGGGGAGCTGTTTTTT | CASSLLAAGELFF
- | - | TRBJ1-1 | 13 | TRBV5-1 | TGCGCCAGCAGCTTCCAGGCCAACACTGAAGCTTTCTTT | CASSFQANTEAFF
TRBD1 | - | TRBJ1-5 | 13 | TRBV7-9 | TGTGCCAGCAGCGGACAGGCTGATCAGCCCCAGCATTTT | CASSGQADQPQHF
TRBD2 | - | TRBJ2-7 | 13 | TRBV19 | TGTGCCAGTACCCGACTAGCGGGAGCAGAGCAGTACTTC | CASTRLAGAEQYF
- | - | TRBJ1-4 | 17 | TRBV25-1 | TGTGCCAGCAGTGAGACTGGGGCGGCGACAACTAATGAAAAACTGTTTTTT | CASSETGAATTNEKLFF
TRBD1 | few | TRBJ2-7 | 14 | TRBV29-1 | TGCAGCGGCCGGGACAGTGTCCTTCTTTACGAGCAGTACTTC | CSGRDSVLLYEQYF
TRBD2 | - | TRBJ2-3 | 16 | TRBV4-2 | TGTGCCAGCAGCCAAGGTAGCGGGGGTTCGCCGGATACGCAGTATTTT | CASSQGSGGSPDTQYF
TRBD1 | - | TRBJ1-2 | 16 | TRBV6-5 | TGTGCCAGCAGTTACGGACGGACAGGACCTAACTATGGCTACACCTTC | CASSYGRTGPNYGYTF
TRBD1 | once | TRBJ1-3 | 12 | TRBV29-1 | TGCAGCGTAAGACAGGGTGGGAACACCATATATTTT | CSVRQGGNTIYF
TRBD1 | once | TRBJ1-2 | 14 | TRBV2 | TGTGCCAGCAAGGGACAGACAGCTAACTATGGCTACACCTTC | CASKGQTANYGYTF
TRBD1 | - | TRBJ2-5 | 16 | TRBV5-1 | TGCGCCAGCAGCACGGACAGGGGAGCTCGATTAGAGACCCAGTACTTC | CASSTDRGARLETQYF
TRBD2 | - | TRBJ2-3 | 17 | TRBV10-3 | TGTGCCATCAGTGACCCCCGGACTAGCGGCAGCACAGATACGCAGTATTTT | CAISDPRTSGSTDTQYF
TRBD2 | few | TRBJ2-7 | 18 | TRBV5-1 | TGCGCCAGCAGCGTGGGGACCAGGTACGGGAGGGGAAACTACGAGCAGTACTTC | CASSVGTRYGRGNYEQYF
TRBD1 | few | TRBJ2-3 | 16 | TRBV19 | TGTGCCAGTAGTATAGCCGGGACAGGGAGCACAGATACGCAGTATTTT | CASSIAGTGSTDTQYF
- | - | TRBJ2-7 | 13 | TRBV10-1 | TGCGCCAGCAGCCCTGACAGGAACTACGAGCAGTACTTC | CASSPDRNYEQYF
- | - | TRBJ2-2 | 14 | TRBV6-5 | TGTGCCAGCAGTTACAGGCGCAGGGCCGGGGAGCTGTTTTTT | CASSYRRRAGELFF
TRBD2 | few | TRBJ2-2 | 16 | TRBV5-1 | TGCGCCAGCAGCTTGGAAGCGGGAGGGTTCACCGGGGAGCTGTTTTTT | CASSLEAGGFTGELFF
TRBD1 | - | TRBJ2-3 | 16 | TRBV19 | TGTGCCAGTAGTGCCTCCGGGACAGGAGTAGCAGATACGCAGTATTTT | CASSASGTGVADTQYF
TRBD2 | - | TRBJ2-7 | 14 | TRBV4-1 | TGCGCCAGCAGCCAAGAGCCTAGCGGGAGGGAGCAGTACTTC | CASSQEPSGREQYF
- | - | TRBJ2-7 | 14 | TRBV6-6 | TGTGCCAGCAGCACCCGGGACAAACCCTACGAGCAGTACTTC | CASSTRDKPYEQYF
- | - | TRBJ2-1 | 11 | TRBV4-2 | TGTGCCAGCAGCCAAGGGGGCCTTTCGTTCTTC | CASSQGGLSFF
- | - | TRBJ2-2 | 14 | TRBV5-1 | TGCGCCAGCAGCTTGGCATGGAACACCGGGGAGCTGTTTTTT | CASSLAWNTGELFF
TRBD1 | - | TRBJ1-3 | 16 | TRBV27 | TGTGCCAGCAGTTTATCGGGACAGGGGGCAAGGGGCACCATATATTTT | CASSLSGQGARGTIYF
TRBD1 | - | TRBJ2-7 | 16 | TRBV5-4 | TGTGCCAGCAGCGACAAGCGACAGGGGGCTGTTCACGAGCAGTACTTC | CASSDKRQGAVHEQYF
TRBD1 | - | TRBJ1-5 | 15 | TRBV30 | TGTGCCTGGGCTTACAGGGGATCGGAGAATCAGCCCCAGCATTTT | CAWAYRGSENQPQHF
- | few | TRBJ2-5 | 17 | TRBV7-3 | TGTGCCAGCAGCTTAACGGGCAGGGGGGCCATCCAAGAGACCCAGTACTTC | CASSLTGRGAIQETQYF
- | few | TRBJ1-1 | 16 | TRBV14 | TGTGCCAGCAGCCAATTGACACGGTCGCTGAACACTGAAGCTTTCTTT | CASSQLTRSLNTEAFF
TRBD1 | - | TRBJ2-7 | 14 | TRBV7-2 | TGTGCCAGCAGCCCCGTGGGACAGAACTACGAGCAGTACTTC | CASSPVGQNYEQYF
- | - | TRBJ1-5 | 13 | TRBV7-9 | TGTGCCAGCAGCTCTCAGGGTGGTCAGCCCCAGCATTTT | CASSSQGGQPQHF
TRBD1 | - | TRBJ2-1 | 16 | TRBV19 | TGTGCCAGTAGTAAAACACAGGGGGCGTCCTACAATGAGCAGTTCTTC | CASSKTQGASYNEQFF
- | - | TRBJ2-1 | 15 | TRBV19 | TGTGCCAGTAGGTTACAGGGCTTCTCCTACAATGAGCAGTTCTTC | CASRLQGFSYNEQFF
TRBD1 | - | TRBJ1-6 | 15 | TRBV14 | TGTGCCAGCAGCCACCTCGGACAGGGGGTTTCACCCCTCCACTTT | CASSHLGQGVSPLHF
- | - | TRBJ1-2 | 14 | TRBV5-6 | TGTGCCAGCAGCCTTGCAGGCAGTTTCTATGGCTACACCTTC | CASSLAGSFYGYTF
TRBD1 | few | TRBJ2-2 | 15 | TRBV5-1 | TGCGCCAGCAACCTTAGGGGGCAGAACACCGGGGAGCTGTTTTTT | CASNLRGQNTGELFF
- | - | TRBJ1-2 | 14 | TRBV27 | TGTGCCAGCACCCCAGCGGGACGGACCTATGGCTACACCTTC | CASTPAGRTYGYTF
- | - | TRBJ1-4 | 15 | TRBV4-1 | TGCGCCAGCAGCCAAGGGACAGATACTAATGAAAAACTGTTTTTT | CASSQGTDTNEKLFF
- | once | TRBJ2-3 | 15 | TRBV28 | TGTGCCAGCAGTTTTGGGACTCGTCGCACAGATACGCAGTATTTT | CASSFGTRRTDTQYF
TRBD2 | - | TRBJ2-7 | 13 | TRBV30 | TGTGCCGCCCTGACTAGCGGGACCTACGAGCAGTACTTC | CAALTSGTYEQYF